This TCR beta chain comes out of a study of CD8 T cells in ankylosing spondylitis. CDR3 length equals 16 residues. Germline CDR1 and CDR2: SGHAT and FQDESV (reference sequence). V was trimmed by 4 bases and J by 0 bases, leaving 15 bases between them. Ten or more counts support this clonotype. The target antigen is unknown. Quantitative barcoded 5'-RACE was used to prepare TCR beta libraries. TCRdb recomputed calls from the 5' RACE reads with MiXCR, one row per CDR3 protein. The sample has roughly 90,000 distinct CDR3 sequences, 7.5% to 9% seen once. General study points: Prior work had noted some motif variants in reactive arthritis blood and synovial fluid. Reportedly, disease-linked clones are significantly enriched in ankylosing spondylitis patients' matched synovial fluid. Apparently characteristic of ankylosing spondylitis blood was a TCR beta motif (eight highly homologous variants).

Sequenced: blood, either unsorted or a sorted T cell fraction (not recorded which). The source of this sequence is a male donor with ankylosing spondylitis or in good health (not recorded which). The rearrangement uses TRBV11-1 and TRBJ1-1; D remains ambiguous. Here the CDR3 reads CASSSAVETLNTEAFF. Written as DNA, the CDR3 is TGTGCCAGCAGCTCGGCCGTCGAGACCCTGAACACTGAAGCTTTCTTT.